A selection of T cell receptor beta chains follows, all from one sample in a study of OX40 agonist ivuxolimab in advanced cancers. Using immunoSEQ multiplex PCR, the repertoire was profiled, and TCRdb retains in-frame clones only, with some absent. Of under 70,000 clones listed, more than 80% were seen once; the top ten hold over 1%. Here the sequenced sample was CD4+ or CD8+ T cells sorted from blood, taken in a trial of the OX40 agonist ivuxolimab. Receptors originate from an adult with an advanced solid tumor such as melanoma, head and neck, liver or kidney cancer. The CDR3 runs from the conserved cysteine through the conserved F or W. Each record gives: J gene, clone size, D gene, V gene, CDR3 DNA, CDR3 protein. The D gene is left open where the match is weak. A row's size may be missing; if present it is once, few, many or a size class.

>TRBJ1-1|NA|TRBD1|TRBV29-1
TGCAGCGTTGAACAGGGGGTACGGACTGAAGCTTTCTTT
CSVEQGVRTEAFF
>TRBJ1-3|NA|NA|TRBV6-6
TGTGCCAGCAGTTACCCGATACGACACTCTGGAAACACCATATATTTT
CASSYPIRHSGNTIYF
>TRBJ2-3|few|NA|TRBV7-2
TGTGCCAGCAGCTTAGTCTCGTCGTTTGGCACAGATACGCAGTATTTT
CASSLVSSFGTDTQYF
>TRBJ1-3|NA|NA|TRBV14
TGTGCCAGCAGCCCCCGCGGCCATCTCTCTAGTGGAAACACCATATATTTT
CASSPRGHLSSGNTIYF
>TRBJ1-4|NA|NA|TRBV10-2
TGCGCCAGCAGTGACCCGTTCATTAATGAAAAACTGTTTTTT
CASSDPFINEKLFF
>TRBJ2-1|NA|TRBD2|TRBV5-1
TGCGCCAGCAGCTTGGGCGGGGGGTCCTACAATGAGCAGTTCTTC
CASSLGGGSYNEQFF
>TRBJ1-2|NA|NA|TRBV9
TGTGCCAGCAGCCCAGAAGGGGCGGGGGCCGGGTATGGCTACACCTTC
CASSPEGAGAGYGYTF
>TRBJ1-1|NA|NA|TRBV27
TGTGCCAGCAGTTTCCAGACAGGTACCAACACTGAAGCTTTCTTT
CASSFQTGTNTEAFF
>TRBJ1-2|NA|TRBD1|TRBV7-9
TGTGCCAGCAGCTTATGGTCGTGGACAGGACAAGGGGACTATGGCTACACCTTC
CASSLWSWTGQGDYGYTF
>TRBJ2-7|NA|TRBD2|TRBV7-2
TGTGCCAGCAGATTGGGACTAGCATCGGTCGAGCAGTACTTC
CASRLGLASVEQYF
>TRBJ2-7|NA|TRBD1|TRBV6-1
TGTGCCAGCAGGCTGACAGGGGATTACGAGCAGTACTTC
CASRLTGDYEQYF
>TRBJ1-1|NA|NA|TRBV2
TGTGCCAGCAGGGAAATCCCGGAAAACACTGAAGCTTTCTTT
CASREIPENTEAFF
>TRBJ2-7|once|NA|TRBV6-1
TGTGCCAGCAGTTCGTCAGGGTTCGAGCAGTACTTC
CASSSSGFEQYF
>TRBJ1-2|NA|NA|TRBV6-1
NA
CASSSSGRNYGYTF
>TRBJ1-2|NA|TRBD1|TRBV30
TGTGCCTACTCGACAGGGTTGAGTGGCTACACCTTC
CAYSTGLSGYTF
>TRBJ1-3|NA|NA|TRBV4-1
TGCGCCAGCAGCCTTGACCCGGGGGTCTCTGGAAACACCATATATTTT
CASSLDPGVSGNTIYF
>TRBJ2-2|NA|NA|TRBV5-1
TGCGCCAGCAGCTTGGACAGCACCGAACTCACCGGGGAGCTGTTTTTT
CASSLDSTELTGELFF
>TRBJ2-3|NA|TRBD2|TRBV4-1
TGCGCCAGCAGCTCAAACCCGGGACTAGCGGATACGCAGTATTTT
CASSSNPGLADTQYF
>TRBJ2-7|once|NA|TRBV6-1
TGTGCCAGCAGTGAAGGGGGCGGGCCTTCCTACGAGCAGTACTTC
CASSEGGGPSYEQYF
>TRBJ2-5|NA|TRBD1|TRBV28
TGTGCCAGCAGTTTAGGACAGGGATTTGGAGAGACCCAGTACTTC
CASSLGQGFGETQYF
>TRBJ2-2|NA|TRBD2|TRBV19
TGTGCCAGTAGTTTGGGGGGGACGAACACCGGGGAGCTGTTTTTT
CASSLGGTNTGELFF
>TRBJ2-7|NA|NA|TRBV6-5
TGTGCCAGCAGAAGAAACGGACCGCTCGGTGAGCAGTACTTC
CASRRNGPLGEQYF
>TRBJ2-7|once|TRBD1|TRBV7-9
TGTGCCAGCAGCATGGGGACAGGGAGATCCTACGAGCAGTACTTC
CASSMGTGRSYEQYF
>TRBJ1-1|NA|NA|TRBV11-2
TGTGCCAGCAGCTTTCTGTCGAACACTGAAGCTTTCTTT
CASSFLSNTEAFF
>TRBJ2-2|NA|NA|TRBV6-5
TGTGCCAGCAAGAACACGGACCATACCGGGGAGCTGTTTTTT
CASKNTDHTGELFF
>TRBJ2-2|NA|NA|TRBV6-1
TGTGCCAGCAGTCTAGCACCAGCAGGGACCGGGGAGCTGTTTTTT
CASSLAPAGTGELFF
>TRBJ2-7|NA|TRBD1|TRBV6-6
TGTGCCAGCAGCTTAGGGGACAGGGGAGGGTACGAGCAGTACTTC
CASSLGDRGGYEQYF
>TRBJ2-3|NA|TRBD2|TRBV2
TGTGCCAGTGGTCGCGGGAGGAGCACAGATACGCAGTATTTT
CASGRGRSTDTQYF
>TRBJ2-5|NA|NA|TRBV29-1
TGCAGCGGGGGACTCCCTGGGGGAGAGACCCAGTACTTC
CSGGLPGGETQYF
>TRBJ2-5|NA|NA|TRBV6-5
TGTGCCAGCAGGCCGGGCCCCGGGGAGACCCAGTACTTC
CASRPGPGETQYF
>TRBJ2-6|NA|NA|TRBV6-1
TGTGCCAGCAGTGAAAGCTCGTGGGAACAAAGTCGGGCCAACGTCCTGACTTTC
CASSESSWEQSRANVLTF
>TRBJ1-5|NA|NA|TRBV2
TGTGCCAGCAGTGGGGGGGGGCAGGGTCAGCCCCAGCATTTT
CASSGGGQGQPQHF
>TRBJ1-2|NA|NA|TRBV15
TGTGCCACCAGCAGAGCCAGGGGTGCGGATGGCTACACCTTC
CATSRARGADGYTF
>TRBJ2-5|few|TRBD1|TRBV29-1
TGCAGCGTTGATCCGGGACAGGGGCCCCAAGAGACCCAGTACTTC
CSVDPGQGPQETQYF
>TRBJ2-3|NA|NA|TRBV29-1
TGCAGCGTTGAATACGGGGAAGGCACAGATACGCAGTATTTT
CSVEYGEGTDTQYF
>TRBJ2-1|NA|NA|TRBV6-1
TGTGCCAGCAGTACCTCGGGCTCCTACAATGAGCAGTTCTTC
CASSTSGSYNEQFF
>TRBJ1-2|NA|NA|TRBV7-9
TGTGCCAGCAGCTTAACTTCCCCAAACACCCTCTACACCTTC
CASSLTSPNTLYTF
>TRBJ1-4|NA|NA|TRBV28
TGTGCCAGCAGTTTTCATCAGGGATTAAATGAAAAACTGTTTTTT
CASSFHQGLNEKLFF
>TRBJ2-1|NA|TRBD2|TRBV5-4
TGTGCCAGCAGCTTAAAGGGAGGGAGAGAAGAGCAGTTCTTC
CASSLKGGREEQFF
>TRBJ1-3|NA|NA|TRBV14
TGTGCCAGCAGCCAAGACTGGGCCTCTGGAAACACCATATATTTT
CASSQDWASGNTIYF
>TRBJ2-2|few|NA|TRBV18
TGTGCCAGCTCACCCTCTCAGGGGTCCACCGGGGAGCTGTTTTTT
CASSPSQGSTGELFF
>TRBJ1-4|NA|NA|TRBV6-5
TGTGCCAGCAGAGGGGCAGGGCACAGTGAAAAACTGTTTTTT
CASRGAGHSEKLFF
>TRBJ1-3|NA|NA|TRBV6-1
TGTGCCAGCAGTGTCTCCTCGTCAATCGGAAACACCATATATTTT
CASSVSSSIGNTIYF
>TRBJ2-7|NA|NA|TRBV5-3
TGTGCCCACAGGGAGGGGGAGGGCCTCGAGCAGTACTTC
CAHREGEGLEQYF
>TRBJ1-5|NA|NA|TRBV7-3
TGTGCCAGCAGCCAATTAGGCAGTTATAGCAATCAGCCCCAGCATTTT
CASSQLGSYSNQPQHF
>TRBJ1-3|NA|TRBD1|TRBV19
TGTGCCAGTATGCCTGCCGGGACAGGGTTCATCGGAAACACCATATATTTT
CASMPAGTGFIGNTIYF
>TRBJ1-1|NA|NA|TRBV23-1
TGCGCCAGCAAATCTCCCGGGGCTTTCTTT
CASKSPGAFF
>TRBJ1-4|few|NA|TRBV4-2
TGTGCCAGCAGCCAAGATACGTATAGCAGTGGGGAAAAACTGTTTTTT
CASSQDTYSSGEKLFF
>TRBJ2-7|NA|TRBD1|TRBV11-2
TGTGCCAGCAGTTTGGACAGGTTCTACGAGCAGTACTTC
CASSLDRFYEQYF
>TRBJ2-2|NA|TRBD1|TRBV6-1
TGTGCCAGCAGTGATCACAGGGGGTATACCGGGGAGCTGTTTTTT
CASSDHRGYTGELFF
>TRBJ2-5|NA|NA|TRBV4-2
TGTGCCAGCAGCCAAGATAGAGGGACCCAGTACTTC
CASSQDRGTQYF
>TRBJ2-1|NA|TRBD2|TRBV11-3
TGTGCCAGCAGCTTAGGGGGGACTAGCGGGAGGGCCTACAATGAGCAGTTCTTC
CASSLGGTSGRAYNEQFF
>TRBJ2-5|NA|TRBD1|TRBV29-1
TGCAGCGCGACCTCCTACGACAGGGTACTAGGGGACCAGTACTTC
CSATSYDRVLGDQYF
>TRBJ2-1|NA|NA|TRBV7-3
TGTGCCAGCAGCTTAGATCCAGGGTGGGAGCAGTTCTTC
CASSLDPGWEQFF